A selection of T cell receptor beta chains follows, all from one sample in a study of blood T cells in healthy people across ages. MiXCR, applied by TCRdb to the 5' RACE reads, yields one record per CDR3 protein. The sample carries hundreds of thousands of distinct CDR3 sequences, about 52% recorded once. The sample taken for sequencing was blood. The receptor source for this set is a woman aged 60-70 years in good health. Each CDR3 is given with its conserved first and last residue. D genes are given only for firm matches. Some rows mark clone size as missing; the rest say once, few, many or name a class of expanded clone.

clone size: -; D gene: -; J gene: TRBJ1-6; V gene: TRBV27; CDR3 protein: CASRRGYNSPLHF; CDR3 DNA: TGTGCCAGCAGACGGGGCTATAATTCACCCCTCCACTTT
clone size: -; D gene: TRBD2; J gene: TRBJ2-5; V gene: TRBV5-4; CDR3 protein: CASSKAGGQETQYF; CDR3 DNA: TGTGCCAGCAGTAAAGCGGGAGGCCAAGAGACCCAGTACTTC
clone size: few; D gene: -; J gene: TRBJ2-4; V gene: TRBV12-3/TRBV12-4; CDR3 protein: CASSLGQNIQYF; CDR3 DNA: TGTGCCAGCAGTTTAGGACAAAACATTCAGTACTTC
clone size: -; D gene: TRBD2; J gene: TRBJ2-7; V gene: TRBV25-1; CDR3 protein: CASSEYRVAGALYEQYF; CDR3 DNA: TGTGCCAGCAGTGAATATAGAGTAGCGGGAGCCCTATACGAGCAGTACTTC
clone size: -; D gene: TRBD1; J gene: TRBJ2-1; V gene: TRBV15; CDR3 protein: CATSTSRTGPGANEQFF; CDR3 DNA: TGTGCCACCAGCACCAGCCGGACAGGGCCGGGTGCGAATGAGCAGTTCTTC
clone size: -; D gene: -; J gene: TRBJ2-7; V gene: TRBV20-1; CDR3 protein: CSAGGGRDEQYF; CDR3 DNA: TGCAGTGCTGGGGGCGGAAGGGACGAGCAGTACTTC
clone size: -; D gene: -; J gene: TRBJ2-7; V gene: TRBV4-3; CDR3 protein: CASSQLDSVSYEQYF; CDR3 DNA: TGCGCCAGCAGCCAGTTGGACAGCGTATCCTACGAGCAGTACTTC
clone size: -; D gene: -; J gene: TRBJ2-6; V gene: TRBV6-1; CDR3 protein: CASSRTVTAAVANVPTF; CDR3 DNA: TGTGCCAGCAGTCGGACCGTAACTGCGGCTGTGGCCAACGTCCCGACTTTC
clone size: -; D gene: TRBD1; J gene: TRBJ2-5; V gene: TRBV7-2; CDR3 protein: CASSIPVGTGGQETQYF; CDR3 DNA: TGTGCCAGCAGCATACCGGTAGGGACAGGGGGTCAAGAGACCCAGTACTTC
clone size: -; D gene: TRBD2; J gene: TRBJ2-5; V gene: TRBV5-1; CDR3 protein: CASSTLAGKTQYF; CDR3 DNA: TGCGCCAGCAGCACACTAGCGGGAAAGACCCAGTACTTC
clone size: many; D gene: -; J gene: TRBJ1-5; V gene: TRBV12-5; CDR3 protein: CASVAPGGANQPQHF; CDR3 DNA: TGTGCTAGTGTCGCCCCTGGTGGTGCCAATCAGCCCCAGCATTTT
clone size: few; D gene: -; J gene: TRBJ2-7; V gene: TRBV7-9; CDR3 protein: CASSTPAAGQPYEQYF; CDR3 DNA: TGTGCCAGCAGCACCCCCGCGGCAGGGCAGCCCTACGAGCAGTACTTC
clone size: -; D gene: -; J gene: TRBJ2-7; V gene: TRBV12-3/TRBV12-4; CDR3 protein: CASSTPAGEQYF; CDR3 DNA: TGTGCCAGCAGTACACCGGCCGGGGAGCAGTACTTC
clone size: few; D gene: -; J gene: TRBJ1-2; V gene: TRBV12-3/TRBV12-4; CDR3 protein: CASSTAGVDFGYTF; CDR3 DNA: TGTGCCAGCAGTACCGCGGGGGTTGATTTTGGCTACACCTTC
clone size: -; D gene: -; J gene: TRBJ1-4; V gene: TRBV6-2/TRBV6-3; CDR3 protein: CASITPGETNEKLFF; CDR3 DNA: TGTGCCAGCATTACGCCAGGGGAGACTAATGAAAAACTGTTTTTT
clone size: once; D gene: -; J gene: TRBJ1-2; V gene: TRBV5-1; CDR3 protein: CANSFDRYWGYTF; CDR3 DNA: TGCGCCAACAGCTTTGACCGGTACTGGGGCTACACCTTC
clone size: many; D gene: -; J gene: TRBJ1-2; V gene: TRBV12-3/TRBV12-4; CDR3 protein: CASSPSGVYGYTF; CDR3 DNA: TGTGCCAGCAGTCCGTCAGGGGTCTATGGCTACACCTTC
clone size: few; D gene: -; J gene: TRBJ2-3; V gene: TRBV5-1; CDR3 protein: CASSSKTDTQYF; CDR3 DNA: TGCGCCAGCAGCTCCAAGACAGATACGCAGTATTTT
clone size: -; D gene: -; J gene: TRBJ1-5; V gene: TRBV4-3; CDR3 protein: CASSQDNSRGLQPQHF; CDR3 DNA: TGCGCCAGCAGCCAAGATAATAGTAGAGGGTTGCAGCCCCAGCATTTT
clone size: few; D gene: -; J gene: TRBJ1-4; V gene: TRBV20-1; CDR3 protein: CSAREPRQAEKLFF; CDR3 DNA: TGCAGTGCTAGAGAGCCCCGACAGGCGGAAAAACTGTTTTTT
clone size: -; D gene: -; J gene: TRBJ2-7; V gene: TRBV27; CDR3 protein: CASSSLGLVSYEQYF; CDR3 DNA: TGTGCCAGCAGTTCCCTGGGACTTGTCTCCTACGAGCAGTACTTC
clone size: -; D gene: -; J gene: TRBJ1-4; V gene: TRBV20-1; CDR3 protein: CSARDWAYSEKLFF; CDR3 DNA: TGCAGTGCCCGTGACTGGGCTTACTCTGAAAAACTGTTTTTT
clone size: -; D gene: TRBD2; J gene: TRBJ2-2; V gene: TRBV5-6; CDR3 protein: CASSFGTSANTGELFF; CDR3 DNA: TGTGCAAGCAGCTTTGGGACTAGCGCGAACACCGGGGAGCTGTTTTTT
clone size: few; D gene: TRBD1; J gene: TRBJ2-5; V gene: TRBV12-3/TRBV12-4; CDR3 protein: CASSSGQGAYDQETQYF; CDR3 DNA: TGTGCCAGCAGTTCGGGACAGGGGGCGTATGACCAAGAGACCCAGTACTTC